The present entry profiles one T cell receptor (beta chain) with its context. The data were obtained in a study of blood T cell repertoires in COVID-19. At the level of the study: Material from acute and convalescent COVID-19 was sourced from the United States, Italy and Spain. In each case, the material was cDNA or gDNA derived from T cells, B-cell-depleted T cells, or PBMCs.

The V gene lost 5 bases and the J gene lost 4 bases, with 12 bases spanning the gap. Germline V gene sequence: CDR1 MDHEN, CDR2 SYDVKM. CDR3 length: 13 amino acids. As originally analysed: The authors estimated nucleated cell counts from reference gene primer amplification. Sequenced by immunoSEQ multiplex PCR; TCRdb stores in-frame clones only, minus some. The D gene and trimming were derived from the DNA, and the V and J assignments and clone size from that table. Of about 190,000 clones in the sample, 86% were seen once. The sequence derives from a woman aged 25 to 39 with active or convalescent COVID-19. The rearrangement uses TRBV28 and TRBJ2-7; D not resolved. The sequencing sample was made of peripheral blood. The CDR3 is CASSTKEHYEQYF. Written as DNA, the CDR3 is TGTGCCAGCAGTACTAAGGAGCATTACGAGCAGTACTTC.